The next 11 T cell receptor beta chains were all read from a single sample in a study of long-term antiretroviral therapy in people with HIV. An immunoSEQ assay, version v3.0, was performed at survey level. Measured with immunoSEQ multiplex PCR; TCRdb has only the in-frame clones, and not every one. The data contain more than 20,000 clones, around 86% of them singletons. Source: unsorted PBMCs, taken at the start of antiretroviral therapy, before treatment. Receptors were obtained from a woman under 30 with HIV.

The chain uses TRBV15 and TRBJ2-3, with D hard to call. Trimming removed 0 bases from V and 9 bases from J, with 10 bases in between. Germline V gene data show CDR1 as LNHNV and CDR2 as YYDKDF (reference sequence). This CDR3 has 13 residues. This CDR3 is CATSRDNEDTQYF. Here the CDR3 DNA reads TGTGCCACCAGCAGAGATAACGAGGACACGCAGTATTTT.

This clone has just one count. This rearrangement joins TRBV29-1 to TRBJ2-5; D not certain. Looked up from germline, CDR1 is SQVTM and CDR2 is ANQGSEA. With 2 bases removed from V and 4 bases from J, the gap between germline ends came to 11 bases. CDR3 size: 13 residues. CDR3: CSVELPPLETQYF. The CDR3 DNA follows: TGCAGCGTTGAACTCCCCCCTCTAGAGACCCAGTACTTC.

The rearrangement uses TRBV5-1 and TRBJ1-4; a possible D gene is TRBD1 (6 bases). The germline V gene has CDR1 SGHRS and CDR2 YFSETQ. V gave up 0 bases and J gave up 1 base, with 10 bases separating them. This CDR3 spans 16 amino acids. The CDR3 DNA sequence: TGCGCCAGCAGCTTGGGGGGGGCGCGAACTAATGAAAAACTGTTTTTT. This translates into CASSLGGARTNEKLFF.

J is TRBJ1-2 and V is TRBV2, with a tentative D call TRBD1 (5 bases). This CDR3 contains 11 residues. V was clipped by 7 bases and J by 7 bases, with 10 bases between them. Germline CDR1 is SNHLY and CDR2 is FYNNEI. Written as DNA, the CDR3 is TGTGCCAGCATGGGGGAGGGTGGCTACACCTTC. This sequence encodes CASMGEGGYTF. The full variable domain, completed using reference TRBV2 and TRBJ1-2, is EPEVTQTPSHQVTQMGQEVILRCVPISNHLYFYWYRQILGQKVEFLVSFYNNEISEKSEIFDDQFSVERPDGSNFTLKIRSTKLEDSAMYFCASMGEGGYTFGSGTRLTVV.

This clone has only one observation. The V call is TRBV6-6, the J call TRBJ1-1; D possibly corresponds to TRBD1 (5 bases). The CDR3 sequence is 13 residues long. V lost 5 bases to trimming and J lost 7 bases, with 14 bases between them. Germline-derived CDR1 and CDR2 are MNHNY and SVGAGI (reference sequence). The CDR3 DNA reads TGTGCCAGCAGTGGGGGTAATGAATATGAAGCTTTCTTT. Translation gives CASSGGNEYEAFF.

V gene TRBV7-3 combines with J gene TRBJ2-1, with 9 bases that match TRBD2. The V segment lost 1 base and the J segment 3 bases; nucleotides outside the gene matches: 4. The length of the CDR3 is 16 residues. Germline CDR1 SGHTA, CDR2 FQGTGA. CDR3 loop: CASSLIAGGGYNEQFF. The CDR3 DNA follows: TGTGCCAGCAGCTTAATTGCGGGAGGGGGCTACAATGAGCAGTTCTTC.

The chain links TRBV6-6 to TRBJ2-7, with D unclear. Germline V gene lookup returns CDR1 MNHNY and CDR2 SVGAGI (reference sequence). The V and J ends lost 6 bases and 0 bases respectively, with 9 bases between them. This CDR3 contains 13 residues. CDR3 nucleotides: TGTGCCAGCAGGCTAGGATACTCCTACGAGCAGTACTTC. Its translation is CASRLGYSYEQYF.

The rearrangement joins TRBV7-2 to TRBJ1-6; D might be TRBD1 (5 bases). Germline loops: CDR1 SGHTA, CDR2 FQGNSA. V dropped 4 bases and J dropped 7 bases, with 8 bases sitting between them. There are 13 residues in the CDR3. This chain's CDR3 is CASSYGGNSPLHF. The CDR3 bases are TGTGCCAGCAGCTATGGGGGGAATTCACCCCTCCACTTT.

CDR3 sequence reads: CASSKGLLFSGNTIYF. The CDR3 DNA sequence: TGTGCCAGCAGCAAAGGTCTTCTTTTCTCTGGAAACACCATATATTTT. V usage is TRBV21-1 and J usage is TRBJ1-3. TRBV21-1 is reported as a pseudogene. This CDR3 contains 16 residues.

This chain links TRBV27 with TRBJ1-6, with D unresolved. Germline lookup yields CDR1 MNHEY and CDR2 SMNVEV (reference sequence). This CDR3 is built from 17 residues. V was shortened by 5 bases and J by 0 bases, with 14 bases between the two germline ends. In DNA form, the CDR3 reads TGTGCCAGCAGTCCAGACCCCTTAAGCTCCTATAATTCACCCCTCCACTTT. As protein: CASSPDPLSSYNSPLHF.

The J gene is TRBJ1-1, the V gene TRBV30; TRBD1 matches 11 bases. Trimming removed 1 base from V and 6 bases from J; junction bases left unmatched: 1. The CDR3 sequence is 13 residues long. Germline CDR1 and CDR2: GTSNPN and SVGIG (reference sequence). The CDR3 region has the DNA TGTGCCTGGAGTGGGGACAGGGGGGCTGAAGCTTTCTTT. Its protein is CAWSGDRGAEAFF.